A single TCR beta chain is shown here with its context. The selected patients with pancreatic ductal adenocarcinoma had surgery but no neoadjuvant therapy. The data belong to a study of T cells in pancreatic ductal adenocarcinoma. Sequencing was performed with immunoSEQ multiplex PCR; in TCRdb, only in-frame clones are kept and a portion is missing. The top ten hold under 2.5% of the sample, which has about 29,000 clones, over 85% seen once. The TCR was taken from a human donor with pancreatic ductal adenocarcinoma. The sample was PBMCs.

CDR3 DNA sequence: TGTGCCAGCAGCCGGAGGGGGTCACAGACCCAGTACTTC. Translating gives CASSRRGSQTQYF. The gene calls are TRBV7-2 and TRBJ2-5; D tentatively fits TRBD1 or TRBD2 (6 bases each). CDR3 length equals 13 residues. The germline V and J ends were trimmed by 5 bases and 6 bases, with 13 bases remaining between them. Germline lookup yields CDR1 SGHTA and CDR2 FQGNSA.